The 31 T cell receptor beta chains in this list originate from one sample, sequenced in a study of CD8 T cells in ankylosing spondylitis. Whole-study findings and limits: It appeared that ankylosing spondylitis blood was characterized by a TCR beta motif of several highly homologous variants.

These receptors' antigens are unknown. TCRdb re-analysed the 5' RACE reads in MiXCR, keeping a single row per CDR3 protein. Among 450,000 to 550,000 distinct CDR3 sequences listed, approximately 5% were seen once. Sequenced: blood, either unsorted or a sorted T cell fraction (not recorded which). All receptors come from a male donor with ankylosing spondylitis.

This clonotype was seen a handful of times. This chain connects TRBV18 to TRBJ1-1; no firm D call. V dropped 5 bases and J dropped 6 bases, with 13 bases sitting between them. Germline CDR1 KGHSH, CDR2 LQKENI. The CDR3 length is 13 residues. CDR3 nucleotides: TGTGCCAGCTCAGGGGTTCATGCGTCTGAAGCTTTCTTT. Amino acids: CASSGVHASEAFF.

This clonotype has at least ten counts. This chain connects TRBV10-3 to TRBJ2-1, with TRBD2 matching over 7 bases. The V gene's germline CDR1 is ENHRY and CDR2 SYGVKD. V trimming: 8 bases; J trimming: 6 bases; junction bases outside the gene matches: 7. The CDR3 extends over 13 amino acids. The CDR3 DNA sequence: TGTGCCATCCTTCTAGCGGCGATCAATGAGCAGTTCTTC. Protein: CAILLAAINEQFF.

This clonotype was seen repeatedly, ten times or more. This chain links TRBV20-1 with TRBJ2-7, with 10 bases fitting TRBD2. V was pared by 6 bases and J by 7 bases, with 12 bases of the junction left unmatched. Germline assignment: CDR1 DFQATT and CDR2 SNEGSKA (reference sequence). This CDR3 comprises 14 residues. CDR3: CSASTVAGGREQYF. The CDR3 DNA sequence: TGCAGTGCCTCCACCGTAGCGGGAGGCAGGGAGCAGTACTTC.

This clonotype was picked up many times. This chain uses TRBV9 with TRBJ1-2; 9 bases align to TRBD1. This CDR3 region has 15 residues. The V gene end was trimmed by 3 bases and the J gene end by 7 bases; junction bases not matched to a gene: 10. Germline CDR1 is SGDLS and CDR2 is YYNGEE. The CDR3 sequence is CASSARQGENAGYTF. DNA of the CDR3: TGTGCCAGCAGCGCTCGACAGGGGGAAAATGCTGGCTACACCTTC.

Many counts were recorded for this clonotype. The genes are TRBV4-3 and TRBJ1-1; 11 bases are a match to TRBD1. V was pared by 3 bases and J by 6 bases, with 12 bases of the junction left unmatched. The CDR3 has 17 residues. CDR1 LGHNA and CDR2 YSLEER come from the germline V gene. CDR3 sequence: CASSQAWTGGGGAEAFF. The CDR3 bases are TGCGCCAGCAGCCAGGCGTGGACAGGGGGCGGTGGGGCTGAAGCTTTCTTT.

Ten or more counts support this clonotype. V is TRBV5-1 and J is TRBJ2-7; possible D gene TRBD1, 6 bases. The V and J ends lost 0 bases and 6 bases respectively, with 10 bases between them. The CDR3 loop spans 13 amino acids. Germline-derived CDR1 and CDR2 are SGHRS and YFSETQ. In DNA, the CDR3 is TGCGCCAGCAGCTTGGAGTGGGGGCGCGAGCAGTACTTC. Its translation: CASSLEWGREQYF.

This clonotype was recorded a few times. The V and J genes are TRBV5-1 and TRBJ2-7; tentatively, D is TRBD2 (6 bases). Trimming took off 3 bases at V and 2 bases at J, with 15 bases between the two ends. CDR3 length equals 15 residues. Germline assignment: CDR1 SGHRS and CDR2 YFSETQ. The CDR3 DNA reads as TGCGCCAGCAGCTCAATTGGGGGGAACACCTACGAGCAGTACTTC. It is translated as CASSSIGGNTYEQYF. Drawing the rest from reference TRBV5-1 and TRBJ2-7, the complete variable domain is KAGVTQTPRYLIKTRGQQVTLSCSPISGHRSVSWYQQTPGQGLQFLFEYFSETQRNKGNFPGRFSGRQFSNSRSEMNVSTLELGDSALYLCASSSIGGNTYEQYFGPGTRLTVT.

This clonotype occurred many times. CDR3 sequence (DNA): TGTGCCAGCAGTAACTCGGGCAGCCTGGGTGAAAAACTGTTTTTT. It specifies CASSNSGSLGEKLFF. This chain links TRBV12-3 or TRBV12-4 with TRBJ1-4; D call uncertain. Trimming cost V 5 bases and J 7 bases, with 17 bases left between them. The CDR3 extends over 15 amino acids.

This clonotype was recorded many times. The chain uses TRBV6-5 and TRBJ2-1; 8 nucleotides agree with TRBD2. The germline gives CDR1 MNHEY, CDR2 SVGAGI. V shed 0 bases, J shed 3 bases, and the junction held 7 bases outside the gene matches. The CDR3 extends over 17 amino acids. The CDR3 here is CASSYSSSREGYNEQFF. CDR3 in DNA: TGTGCCAGCAGTTACTCGAGTTCCCGGGAGGGCTACAATGAGCAGTTCTTC.

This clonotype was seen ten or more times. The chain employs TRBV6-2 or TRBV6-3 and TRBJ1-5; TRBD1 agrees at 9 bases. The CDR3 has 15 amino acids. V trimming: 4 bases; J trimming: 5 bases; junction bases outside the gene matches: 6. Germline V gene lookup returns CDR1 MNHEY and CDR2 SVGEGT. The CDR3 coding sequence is TGTGCCAGCAGTTCAGCGGGACAGGGTCATCAGCCCCAGCATTTT. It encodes CASSSAGQGHQPQHF.

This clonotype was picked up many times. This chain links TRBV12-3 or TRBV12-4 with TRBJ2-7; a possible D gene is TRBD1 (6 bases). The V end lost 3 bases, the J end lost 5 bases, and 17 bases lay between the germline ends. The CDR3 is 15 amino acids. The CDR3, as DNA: TGTGCCAGCAGTTTCCTCGCAGGGGCTCGCAACGAGCAGTACTTC. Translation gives CASSFLAGARNEQYF.

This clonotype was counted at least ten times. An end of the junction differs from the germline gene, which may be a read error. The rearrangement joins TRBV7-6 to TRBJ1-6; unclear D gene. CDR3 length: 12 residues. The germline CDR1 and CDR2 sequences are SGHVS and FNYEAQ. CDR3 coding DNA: TGTGCCAGCAGCGCCAATAAATCACCCCTCCACTTT. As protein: CASSANKSPLHF.

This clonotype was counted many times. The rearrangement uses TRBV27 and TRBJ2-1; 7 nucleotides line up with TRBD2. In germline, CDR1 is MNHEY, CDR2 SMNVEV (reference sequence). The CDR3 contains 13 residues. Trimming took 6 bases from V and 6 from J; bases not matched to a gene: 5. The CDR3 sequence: CASRGGVFNEQFF. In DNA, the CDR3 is TGTGCCAGCAGGGGGGGGGTTTTCAATGAGCAGTTCTTC.

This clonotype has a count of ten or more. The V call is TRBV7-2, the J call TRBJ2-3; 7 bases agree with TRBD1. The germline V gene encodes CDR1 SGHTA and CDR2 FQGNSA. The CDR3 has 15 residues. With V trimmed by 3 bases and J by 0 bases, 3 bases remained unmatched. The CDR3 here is CASSLDRISTDTQYF. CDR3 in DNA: TGTGCCAGCAGCTTGGACAGGATTAGCACAGATACGCAGTATTTT.

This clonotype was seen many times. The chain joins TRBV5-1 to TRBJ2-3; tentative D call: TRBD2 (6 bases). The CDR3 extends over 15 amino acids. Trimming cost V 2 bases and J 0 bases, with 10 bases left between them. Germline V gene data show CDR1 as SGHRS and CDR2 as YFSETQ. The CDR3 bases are TGCGCCAGCAGCTTACGGGAGACTAGCACAGATACGCAGTATTTT. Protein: CASSLRETSTDTQYF.

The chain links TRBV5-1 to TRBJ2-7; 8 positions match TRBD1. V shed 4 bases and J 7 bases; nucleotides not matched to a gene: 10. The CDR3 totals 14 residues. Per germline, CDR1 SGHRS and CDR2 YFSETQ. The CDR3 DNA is TGCGCCAGCAGCCCAGACAGGGGTCTGAGGGAGCAGTACTTC. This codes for CASSPDRGLREQYF.

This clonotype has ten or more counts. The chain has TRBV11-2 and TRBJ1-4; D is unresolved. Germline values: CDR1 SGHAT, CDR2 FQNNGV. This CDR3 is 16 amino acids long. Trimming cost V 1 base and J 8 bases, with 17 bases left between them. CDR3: CASSLVPRGKGEKLFF. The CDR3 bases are TGTGCCAGCAGCTTAGTACCCCGGGGTAAAGGGGAAAAACTGTTTTTT. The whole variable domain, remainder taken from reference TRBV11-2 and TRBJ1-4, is EAGVAQSPRYKIIEKRQSVAFWCNPISGHATLYWYQQILGQGPKLLIQFQNNGVVDDSQLPKDRFSAERLKGVDSTLKIQPAKLEDSAVYLCASSLVPRGKGEKLFFGSGTQLSVL.

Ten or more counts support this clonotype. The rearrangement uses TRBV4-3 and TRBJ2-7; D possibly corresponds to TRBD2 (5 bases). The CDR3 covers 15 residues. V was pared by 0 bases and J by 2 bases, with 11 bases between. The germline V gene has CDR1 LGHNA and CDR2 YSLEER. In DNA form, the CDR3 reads TGCGCCAGCAGCCAAGATCGGAAGGGAGCCTACGAGCAGTACTTC. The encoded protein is CASSQDRKGAYEQYF.

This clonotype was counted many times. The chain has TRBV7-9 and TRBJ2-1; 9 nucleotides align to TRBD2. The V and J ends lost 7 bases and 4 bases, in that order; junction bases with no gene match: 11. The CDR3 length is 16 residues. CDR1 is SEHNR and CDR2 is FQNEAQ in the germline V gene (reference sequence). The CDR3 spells CASTPEGGRVYNEQFF. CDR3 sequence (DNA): TGTGCCAGCACCCCTGAGGGCGGGAGGGTTTACAATGAGCAGTTCTTC.

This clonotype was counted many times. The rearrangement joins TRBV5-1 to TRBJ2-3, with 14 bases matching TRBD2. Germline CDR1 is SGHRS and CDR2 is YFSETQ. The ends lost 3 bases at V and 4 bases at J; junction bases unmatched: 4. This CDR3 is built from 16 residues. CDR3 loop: CASSYGTSGSSDTQYF. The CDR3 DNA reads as TGCGCCAGCAGCTATGGGACTAGCGGGAGTTCAGATACGCAGTATTTT. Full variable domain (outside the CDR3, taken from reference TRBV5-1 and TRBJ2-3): KAGVTQTPRYLIKTRGQQVTLSCSPISGHRSVSWYQQTPGQGLQFLFEYFSETQRNKGNFPGRFSGRQFSNSRSEMNVSTLELGDSALYLCASSYGTSGSSDTQYFGPGTRLTVL.

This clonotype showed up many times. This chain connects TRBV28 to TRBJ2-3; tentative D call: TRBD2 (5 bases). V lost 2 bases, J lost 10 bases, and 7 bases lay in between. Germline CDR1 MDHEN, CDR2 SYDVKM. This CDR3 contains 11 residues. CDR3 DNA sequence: TGTGCCAGCAGTTTAAGGAGGTCGCAGTATTTT. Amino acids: CASSLRRSQYF. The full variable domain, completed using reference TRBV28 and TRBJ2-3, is DVKVTQSSRYLVKRTGEKVFLECVQDMDHENMFWYRQDPGLGLRLIYFSYDVKMKEKGDIPEGYSVSREKKERFSLILESASTNQTSMYLCASSLRRSQYFGPGTRLTVL.

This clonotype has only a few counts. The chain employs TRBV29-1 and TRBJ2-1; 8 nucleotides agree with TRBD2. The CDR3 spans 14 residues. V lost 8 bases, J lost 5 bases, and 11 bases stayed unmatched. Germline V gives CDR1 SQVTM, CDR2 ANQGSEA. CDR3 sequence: CSLRISGANNEQFF. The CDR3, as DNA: TGCAGCCTGAGGATTAGCGGGGCCAACAATGAGCAGTTCTTC.

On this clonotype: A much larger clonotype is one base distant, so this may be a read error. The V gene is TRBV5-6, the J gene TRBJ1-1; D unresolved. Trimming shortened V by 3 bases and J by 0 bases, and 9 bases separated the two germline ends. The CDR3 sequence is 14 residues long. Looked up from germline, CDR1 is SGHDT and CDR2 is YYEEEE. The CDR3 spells CASSWTHLNTEAFF. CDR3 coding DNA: TGTGCCAGCAGCTGGACTCACCTGAACACTGAAGCTTTCTTT.

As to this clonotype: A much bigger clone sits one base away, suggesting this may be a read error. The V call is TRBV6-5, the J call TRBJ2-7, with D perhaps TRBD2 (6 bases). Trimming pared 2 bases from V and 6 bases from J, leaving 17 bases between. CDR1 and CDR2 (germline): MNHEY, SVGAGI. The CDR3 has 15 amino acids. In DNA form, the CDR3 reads TGTGCCAGCAGTTACAGTGAATACGGACTACGCGAGCAGTACTTC. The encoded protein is CASSYSEYGLREQYF.

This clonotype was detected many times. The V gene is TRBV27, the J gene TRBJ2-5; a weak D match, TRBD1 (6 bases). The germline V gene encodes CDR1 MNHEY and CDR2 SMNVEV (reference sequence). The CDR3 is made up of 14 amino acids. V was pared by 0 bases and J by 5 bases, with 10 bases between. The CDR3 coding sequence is TGTGCCAGCAGTTTATCGGGGGCCGTGGAGACCCAGTACTTC. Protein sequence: CASSLSGAVETQYF.

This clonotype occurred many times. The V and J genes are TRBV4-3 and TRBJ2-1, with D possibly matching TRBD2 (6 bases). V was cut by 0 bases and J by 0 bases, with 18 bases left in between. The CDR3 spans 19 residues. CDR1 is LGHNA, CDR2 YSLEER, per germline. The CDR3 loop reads CASSQDRRLGGSSYNEQFF. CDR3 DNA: TGCGCCAGCAGCCAAGACCGACGCCTTGGGGGGAGCTCCTACAATGAGCAGTTCTTC.

The CDR3 DNA follows: TGTGCCAGCAGCTTAGGGCTAGCGGTTGGTGCCGGGGAGCTGTTTTTT. Its protein is CASSLGLAVGAGELFF. The chain recombines TRBV11-2 with TRBJ2-2; 7 bases line up with TRBD2. The CDR3 runs to 16 residues. V was clipped by 1 base and J by 6 bases; unmatched bases: 8. CDR1 SGHAT and CDR2 FQNNGV come from the germline V gene.

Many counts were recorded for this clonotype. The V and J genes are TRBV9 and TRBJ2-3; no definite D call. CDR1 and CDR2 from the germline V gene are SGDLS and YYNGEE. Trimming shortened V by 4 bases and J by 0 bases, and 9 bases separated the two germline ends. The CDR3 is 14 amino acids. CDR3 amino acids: CASSPGPSTDTQYF. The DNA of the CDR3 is TGTGCCAGCAGCCCCGGCCCGAGCACAGATACGCAGTATTTT.

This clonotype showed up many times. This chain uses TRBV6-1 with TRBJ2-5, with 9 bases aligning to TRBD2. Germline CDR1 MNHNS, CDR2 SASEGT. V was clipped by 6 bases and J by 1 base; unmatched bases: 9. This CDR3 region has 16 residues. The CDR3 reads CASRGGAGGIQETQYF. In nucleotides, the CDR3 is TGTGCCAGCAGAGGAGGAGCGGGGGGTATCCAAGAGACCCAGTACTTC.

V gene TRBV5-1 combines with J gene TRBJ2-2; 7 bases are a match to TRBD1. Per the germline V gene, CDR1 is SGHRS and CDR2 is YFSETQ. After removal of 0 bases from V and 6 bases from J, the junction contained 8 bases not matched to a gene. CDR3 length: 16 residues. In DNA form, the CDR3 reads TGCGCCAGCAGCTTGGGGGACAGCCGGGGCGCCGGGGAGCTGTTTTTT. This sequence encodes CASSLGDSRGAGELFF.

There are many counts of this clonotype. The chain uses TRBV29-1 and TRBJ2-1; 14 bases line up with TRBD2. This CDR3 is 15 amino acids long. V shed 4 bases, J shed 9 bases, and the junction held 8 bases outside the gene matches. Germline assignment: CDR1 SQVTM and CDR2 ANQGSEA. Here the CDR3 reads CSVAQGLAGDTEQFF. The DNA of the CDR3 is TGCAGCGTTGCCCAGGGACTAGCGGGAGATACTGAGCAGTTCTTC.